What follows describes a single T cell receptor beta chain. Antigen specificity is unknown. The sample originates from a study of STAT3 mutations in large granular lymphocyte leukemia. Whole-study context: Over half of T-LGLL patients had one or more immunosuppressive regimens. Broader study findings: Every T-cell large granular lymphocyte leukemia patient had at least one immunodominant TCR beta clonotype.

The germline CDR1 and CDR2 sequences are LNHDA and SQIVND (reference sequence). V lost 3 bases, J lost 4 bases, and 8 bases lay in between. The CDR3 loop spans 13 amino acids. Assay: immunoSEQ multiplex PCR; the TCRdb copy retains only in-frame clones and omits some. The sample includes under 15,000 clones, over 85% of them seen just once. Sequencing used peripheral blood mononuclear cells. This chain joins TRBV19 and TRBJ2-3; D is undetermined. The TCR originated in a man between 40 and 49 years old with T-cell large granular lymphocyte leukemia. Some clones in this sample may be carry-over from other donors' samples. DNA of the CDR3: TGTGCCAGTAGTATGTACTCGTCAGATACGCAGTATTTT. This encodes CASSMYSSDTQYF.